This T cell receptor beta chain was sequenced during a study of cytomegalovirus exposure and HLA in healthy donors. The count of this clone is one. The PCR used 60 Vbeta and 13 Jbeta primers. TCRdb's table, derived via immunoSEQ multiplex PCR, lists solely in-frame clones and lacks some. The sample records fewer than 60,000 clones, 45% to 70% being singletons. V was pared by 2 bases and J by 1 base, with 6 bases between. Germline V gene data show CDR1 as SNHLY and CDR2 as FYNNEI. This CDR3 has 13 residues. Sequencing was performed on PBMCs. The chain is built from TRBV2 and TRBJ2-7; D call uncertain. The receptor comes from a human donor in good health. The CDR3 sequence is CASSEIASYEQYF. The CDR3 bases are TGTGCCAGCAGTGAAATTGCGTCCTACGAGCAGTACTTC.